This T cell receptor (beta chain) was sequenced for a study of identical twins. With 1 base removed from V and 1 base from J, the gap between germline ends came to 11 bases. The CDR3 length is 15 residues. Germline V CDR1 and CDR2: DFQATT, SNEGSKA (reference sequence). TCRdb processed the 5' RACE reads anew with MiXCR; each CDR3 protein has one entry. The sample contains 550,000 to 700,000 distinct CDR3 sequences, 21% of which appear only once. This same sample was also taken into another study, of T cells expressing NK-cell markers.

The specimen sequenced was PBMCs. This TCR was sampled from a woman younger than 30 in good health. The chain is built from TRBV20-1 and TRBJ1-5, with D hard to call. The CDR3 protein is CSARADGGSNQPQHF. CDR3 DNA: TGCAGTGCTAGAGCCGACGGCGGGAGCAATCAGCCCCAGCATTTT.